This TCR beta chain was obtained from a study of cytomegalovirus exposure and HLA in healthy donors (dated by TCRdb to the late 2010s). For the study in its entirety: An earlier analysis of approximately 600 of the donors reported 276 Gb of sequence data and roughly 100 million unique TCR beta sequences from around 200 million T cells. An early release covering 550 to 700 HLA-typed donors comprised approximately 290 gigabases of sequencing data and approximately 80 million unique TCR sequences. Of the roughly 400 genotyped donors, 65% to 90% fell in the genetic ancestry cluster associated with self-reported Caucasian donors. The study was designed to test whether signatures of past pathogen exposure could be identified by cataloging public T cell receptors. The T cell repertoires of roughly 660 subjects were profiled by immunosequencing and related to cytomegalovirus serostatus. Besides the first cohort of some 670 subjects, a separate validation cohort made up of around 120 different subjects was used. To predict cytomegalovirus infection status, the study combined high-throughput TCR immunosequencing, statistical association of individual TCRs with disease status, and machine learning. A later analysis re-examined previously published TCR beta repertoires from more than 600 donors and added high-resolution HLA genotyping to investigate patterns of TCR occurrence. The later analysis used no new phenotypic data to find candidate immune exposures, relying instead on TCR beta sequences and their occurrence across donors. To decide whether each TCR beta V gene segment behaved as functional or pseudogenic, an earlier analysis of fewer than 750 of the donors relied on high-throughput TCR beta sequencing. Donor age, sex, ethnicity and CMV serostatus were compiled alongside the repertoire data. A later genetic analysis used genome-wide SNP genotypes for 398 of the 666 donors, treating that subset as a discovery cohort. All discovery cohort repertoires had been generated using a single sequencing platform. HLA typing included class I and class II loci at four-digit resolution. The number of typed donors differed by locus: about 620-640 for A, B, C, DRB1 and DQB1; approximately 520 for DQA1; approximately 600 for DPA1; and roughly 470 for DPB1. A handful of DR-DQ haplotypes were handled as single units for association and clustering because linkage in the cohort was strong. Among around 400 genotyped donors of the cohort, an average of roughly 230,000 unique TCR beta nucleotide sequences was sequenced per donor, of which about 18% were non-productive.

What the work shows at the level of the full study, not this receptor alone: Immune exposure information for the cohort was limited to CMV serostatus. A group of highly shared sequence variants was considered likely to be a technical artifact of the sequencing pipeline. Across donors, most TCR sequences were observed very rarely, whereas some public TCRs were present in many individuals. A further reported finding was that TCR beta sequences accurately predicted the HLA-A and HLA-B alleles for most subjects in the first cohort. A later analysis found that HLA-associated TCR beta chains were more clonally expanded and had lower generation probabilities than equally common non-associated chains. A later genetic analysis associated a missense DCLRE1C variant with V-gene and J-gene trimming of TCR beta chains, and an independent cohort replicated the association. The 87-base-pair reads could not distinguish some IMGT-functional V segments, including TRBV6-2 and TRBV6-3, so those segments were excluded. In vitro tests confirmed that a few of the cytomegalovirus-associated TCR beta chains recognize cytomegalovirus antigens. Compared with the approximately 720-donor mean, donors in an Asian-associated ancestry cluster had fewer N-insertions in productive TCRs, according to a later genetic analysis. The earlier analysis of 587 of the donors excluded roughly 17 rarely observed V segments, including chromosome 9 orphons, because counts were too low. Assigning TCR associations to individual alleles was difficult when HLA alleles, especially DR and DQ, strongly co-occurred. In a later analysis, the rate of TCR association differed among HLA loci, with DRB1 alleles having the most associated TCRs and HLA-C alleles having the fewest. In this cohort, only TCR beta chains were sequenced, and detectable features were limited by the absence of alpha or paired-chain data. In a later analysis, 16,951 TCR beta sequences were associated with specific HLA alleles at a false discovery rate of 0.05. The classifier was reported to diagnose cytomegalovirus status with high specificity and sensitivity in both the original cohort and the validation cohort. Presence/absence analyses assumed roughly uniform sequencing depth across donors, an assumption that may not hold. Because some donors lacked HLA typing at each locus, the association tests relied only on the typed subset. Linkage disequilibrium might explain the correlated functional status among segregating V segments, but an unknown experimental factor could not be excluded. According to the authors, the approach could potentially be generalized to other disease states and immunological phenotypes. In an earlier analysis of approximately 600 of the donors, most TCR beta V segments were observed in productive rearrangements about 87% or about 30% of the time, broadly matching IMGT annotations. In a later analysis, several top co-occurrence clusters were reported to appear linked to parvovirus B19, influenza, CMV and Epstein-Barr virus. A later analysis found that most CMV-associated TCR beta chains appeared HLA-restricted, with HLA associations seemingly driven largely by CMV exposure. In the study, approximately 160 TCR beta chains were listed as associated with cytomegalovirus.

Trimming accounts for 6 bases at V and 0 bases at J, while the number of junction bases matched to no gene is 14. Sequences SNHLY (CDR1) and FYNNEI (CDR2) are obtained from the germline V gene. The CDR3 numbers 19 residues from cysteine through phenylalanine. Solely the CDR3 DNA is kept, with 57 bases framed from the first base. The library was prepared using the immunoSEQ multiplex PCR assay. For the multiplex PCR, a mixture combining 60 forward primers for TCR Vbeta segments and 13 reverse primers for TCR Jbeta segments was used. The CDR3 region of rearranged TCR beta genes was amplified from genomic DNA by a multiplex PCR assay. The amplified TCR beta libraries were sequenced on the Illumina HiSeq System as 87-base-pair reads. In the paper's pipeline: A later analysis tallied 80 million to 95 million unique TCR beta chains across the 666 repertoires, and roughly 11 million of those chains were shared by two or more donors. Raw reads were error-corrected and collapsed into unique sequences by a nearest-neighbor algorithm in which closely related sequences were merged to remove PCR and sequencing errors. V, D and J gene segments were assigned by aligning CDR3 sequences to IMGT reference sequences. For a sequence to be retained, a match of at least six nucleotides to both a V gene segment and a J gene segment was required. Rearrangements were classified as productive when the CDR3 lacked stop codons and remained in frame with V and J, and all other rearrangements were classified as non-productive. Following IMGT convention, CDR3 was defined as the stretch from the second conserved V-encoded cysteine up to the conserved J-encoded phenylalanine. The earlier analysis of fewer than 750 of the donors excluded sequences that lacked an unambiguous match to a single V gene segment. An earlier analysis of 587 of the donors classified V segments as functional when productive rearrangements were above 56.7% and as segregating when the standard deviation between donors was above 5%. A statistical classification framework was built for diagnosing cytomegalovirus status from the catalog of TCR beta chain sequences. V and J gene assignment, in a later analysis, came from comparing TCR nucleotide sequences with IMGT/GENE-DB human TR gene sequences. The TCRdist pipeline was used in a later analysis to assign CDR3 sequences and most-parsimonious VDJ recombination scenarios. In a later analysis, each TCR beta chain was defined by its CDR3 amino acid sequence together with its V-gene family, and reads without a unique V-gene family were excluded. As a way to deal with suspected cross-contamination and a sequencing artifact, a later analysis dropped 450 to 600 nucleotide sequences that were highly shared and had low generation probability. In a later analysis, a clonal expansion index for each public chain was calculated from normalized within-repertoire ranks of inferred template counts. In a later analysis, generation probabilities were computed with a VDJ recombination model fitted to out-of-frame rearrangements, and the resulting probabilities were checked against IGoR. In a later analysis, hypergeometric tests were used to score TCR-TCR, TCR-HLA and TCR-CMV co-occurrence, with a repertoire-size bias correction applied to TCR pairs. A later analysis estimated false discovery rates by permuting HLA or CMV assignments 20 times. In a later analysis, co-occurring TCRs were grouped using DBSCAN, and TCRdist sequence similarity was added for clustering within HLA-allele-positive subsets. Repertoires with fewer than 30,000 or more than 120,000 public chains, plus five repertoires with anomalous nucleotide sharing, were excluded from co-occurrence clustering. Held by TCRdb, this immuneACCESS table contains in-frame sequences only and omits some clones. Under half of the omission traces to an unresolved V gene where checked; the cause of the rest is unknown. V and J calls and clone size are as listed in that table; D and trimming were resolved from the DNA. This sample gives roughly 170,000 clones in total; about 80% of them show up just once. 0.65% of the sample goes to the ten largest clones.

The cohort consisted of fewer than 700 healthy bone marrow donors. All cohort members were sampled while nominally healthy, although unrecorded immune exposures were likely present. The donor tested CMV seronegative, placing the donor among the 350 or so seronegative members of the cohort. Every donor gave a peripheral blood sample, and the peripheral blood mononuclear cells from that sample were used for TCR beta sequencing. Genomic DNA extraction from the blood cell samples was performed with the Qiagen DNeasy Blood Extraction Kit. Concerning this clone: Its antigen specificity is not known. Per-nucleotide qualities are absent, and no much larger clonotype sits a single base away.

This chain is built from TRBV2 and TRBJ2-3; the central 11 bases match TRBD2. Sequenced input: PBMCs. This clonotype originated in a boy between 10 and 17 years old in good health and CMV-seronegative. The CDR3: CASSGSGTSGASSTDTQYF. In nucleotides, the sequence is TGTGCCAGCAGCGGGTCCGGGACTAGCGGAGCCTCTAGCACAGATACGCAGTATTTT.